The clone carrying this T cell receptor beta chain was detected only a few times. Its cognate antigen is unknown. This sample is drawn from a study of cytomegalovirus exposure and HLA in healthy donors. Study-wide points: Rare TCR sequences dominated, though some public TCRs recurred in many donors. Three CMV-associated chains proved CMV antigen-specific in vitro.

Assay used: immunoSEQ multiplex PCR; TCRdb lists only in-frame clones, some missing. Of approximately 210,000 clones in the sample, roughly 88% were seen once. It was the approximately 130-subject validation cohort, separate from the roughly 700-subject first cohort, to which the donors belonged. Trimming removed 0 bases at V and 9 bases at J, with 12 bases between. The CDR3 extends over 13 amino acids. Germline CDR1 is GTSNPN and CDR2 is SVGIG (reference sequence). This chain links TRBV30 with TRBJ2-1; D may be TRBD1 (5 bases). The material sequenced was PBMCs. The receptor's source is a woman under 30 in good health and CMV-seronegative. CDR3 sequence reads: CAWSVHQGGEQFF. Here the CDR3 DNA reads TGTGCCTGGAGTGTACACCAGGGCGGTGAGCAGTTCTTC.